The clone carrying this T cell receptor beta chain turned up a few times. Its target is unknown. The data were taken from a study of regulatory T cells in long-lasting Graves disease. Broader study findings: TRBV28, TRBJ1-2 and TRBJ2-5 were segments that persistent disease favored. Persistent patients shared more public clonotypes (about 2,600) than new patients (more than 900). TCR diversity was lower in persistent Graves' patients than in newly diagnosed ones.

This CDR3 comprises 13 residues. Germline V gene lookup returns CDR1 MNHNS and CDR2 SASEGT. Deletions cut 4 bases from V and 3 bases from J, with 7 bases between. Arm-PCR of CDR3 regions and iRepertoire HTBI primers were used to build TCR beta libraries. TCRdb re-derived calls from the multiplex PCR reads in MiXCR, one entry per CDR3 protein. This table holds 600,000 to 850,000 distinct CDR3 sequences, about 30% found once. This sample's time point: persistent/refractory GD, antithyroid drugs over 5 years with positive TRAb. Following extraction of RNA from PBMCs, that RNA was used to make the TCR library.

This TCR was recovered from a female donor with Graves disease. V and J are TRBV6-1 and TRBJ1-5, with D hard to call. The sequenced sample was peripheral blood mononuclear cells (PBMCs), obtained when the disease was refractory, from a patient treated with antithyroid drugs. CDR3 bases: TGTGCCAGCAGTGTTCAGTCCAATCAGCCCCAGCATTTT. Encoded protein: CASSVQSNQPQHF.